The rows below give T cell receptor beta chains drawn from one sample of a study of blood T cell repertoires in COVID-19. The assay was immunoSEQ multiplex PCR, and TCRdb's table has in-frame clones only and misses some. Among about 210,000 clones listed, about 87% were seen once. The sample taken for sequencing was peripheral blood. These receptors were collected from a man aged 65 to 79 with acute or convalescent COVID-19. Each CDR3 is given with its conserved first and last residue. A D gene is named only where the DNA matches it firmly.

v_call: TRBV7-2
j_call: TRBJ1-5
d_call: .
cdr3_nt: TGTGCCAGCAGCTCCCAAGTTGTCGGTCAGCCCCAGCATTTT
cdr3_aa: CASSSQVVGQPQHF

v_call: TRBV19
j_call: TRBJ1-2
d_call: .
cdr3_nt: TGTGCCAGTAGTCCGAGAGCCGGAGGTCGTAATAACTATGGCTACACCTTC
cdr3_aa: CASSPRAGGRNNYGYTF

v_call: TRBV24-1
j_call: TRBJ2-5
d_call: .
cdr3_nt: TGTGCCACCAGTGATCCTAGGGAGGCTAGCCAAGAGACCCAGTACTTC
cdr3_aa: CATSDPREASQETQYF

v_call: TRBV5-5
j_call: TRBJ1-2
d_call: TRBD1
cdr3_nt: TGTGCCAGCAGCAGGCAGGGTCTTGACAGGGACTATGGCTACACCTTC
cdr3_aa: CASSRQGLDRDYGYTF

v_call: TRBV5-8
j_call: TRBJ1-4
d_call: .
cdr3_nt: TGTGCCAGCAGCTTGGGGTCTCAGCAACCTCCGGGAAAACTGTTTTTT
cdr3_aa: CASSLGSQQPPGKLFF

v_call: TRBV2
j_call: TRBJ1-5
d_call: .
cdr3_nt: TGTGCCAGCAGTGCGGGCCTCGGGCAGGGGCAGCCCCAGCATTTT
cdr3_aa: CASSAGLGQGQPQHF

v_call: TRBV5-1
j_call: TRBJ2-3
d_call: .
cdr3_nt: TGCGCCAGCAGCTTGGTGCCCAGGGGCAGCTCAGATACGCAGTATTTT
cdr3_aa: CASSLVPRGSSDTQYF

v_call: TRBV27
j_call: TRBJ2-1
d_call: .
cdr3_nt: TGTGCCAGCAGCCCTACGGAACTAGTTTGGAAGCGCAATGAGCAGTTCTTC
cdr3_aa: CASSPTELVWKRNEQFF

v_call: TRBV28
j_call: TRBJ1-3
d_call: .
cdr3_nt: TGTGCCAGCAGCTTCCCAGTTCGCTCTGGAAACACCATATATTTT
cdr3_aa: CASSFPVRSGNTIYF

v_call: TRBV7-8
j_call: TRBJ2-1
d_call: TRBD2
cdr3_nt: TGTGCCAGCAGCCAAACCGGGACTAGCGGGAGAACCTACAATGAGCAGTTCTTC
cdr3_aa: CASSQTGTSGRTYNEQFF

v_call: TRBV6-6
j_call: TRBJ1-6
d_call: .
cdr3_nt: TGTGCCAGCAGCCCCCTAAGAGGGAACAATTCACCCCTCCACTTT
cdr3_aa: CASSPLRGNNSPLHF